These 30 T cell receptor beta chains share one sample of origin, sequenced in a study of regulatory T cells. Regarding the study as a whole: In CD3G deficiency, regulatory T cells had lower Shannon diversity than autologous conventional CD4+ and control regulatory cells.

Antigen specificity for these receptors is unknown. The primer mix had 52 TRBV and 13 TRBJ primers. Clones were sequenced by immunoSEQ multiplex PCR, and TCRdb holds only the in-frame ones, with some missing. The data show approximately 4,000 clones, 75% to 95% seen once. Sequencing was performed on CD4+ Tregs sorted from blood. The receptor set was obtained from a child aged 2-9 years with CD3G deficiency.

This clone was seen only once. This chain links TRBV28 with TRBJ2-7; 7 nucleotides line up with TRBD2. Germline values: CDR1 MDHEN, CDR2 SYDVKM. Losses at the gene ends were 4 bases for V and 3 bases for J; bases not matched to a gene: 9. The CDR3 runs 15 residues. CDR3 sequence (DNA): TGTGCCAGCAGTTCCCGCTTGCGGGACTACTACGAGCAGTACTTC. Protein: CASSSRLRDYYEQYF. Based on the CDR3 plus reference TRBV28 and TRBJ2-7, the full variable domain is DVKVTQSSRYLVKRTGEKVFLECVQDMDHENMFWYRQDPGLGLRLIYFSYDVKMKEKGDIPEGYSVSREKKERFSLILESASTNQTSMYLCASSSRLRDYYEQYFGPGTRLTVT.

V usage is TRBV6-1 and J usage is TRBJ2-7, with 8 bases identical to TRBD2. With 8 bases clipped from V and 2 bases from J, the junction kept 5 bases outside the gene matches. The CDR3 length is 13 residues. From germline, CDR1 is MNHNS and CDR2 SASEGT. The CDR3 reads CASRSGGTYEQYF. CDR3 nucleotides: TGTGCCAGCCGGAGCGGGGGTACCTACGAGCAGTACTTC.

The V and J genes are TRBV7-8 and TRBJ2-5; D is unresolved. Per the germline V gene, CDR1 is SGHVS and CDR2 is FQNEAQ. The CDR3 length is 14 residues. Trimming took off 1 base at V and 3 bases at J, with 9 bases between the two ends. The CDR3 protein is CASSLDYRKETQYF. In nucleotides, the CDR3 is TGTGCCAGCAGCTTAGACTACAGAAAAGAGACCCAGTACTTC. The complete variable domain, with remaining parts taken from reference TRBV7-8 and TRBJ2-5, reads GAGVSQSPRYKVAKRGQDVALRCDPISGHVSLFWYQQALGQGPEFLTYFQNEAQLDKSGLPSDRFFAERPEGSVSTLKIQRTQQEDSAVYLCASSLDYRKETQYFGPGTRLLVL.

The gene calls are TRBV28 and TRBJ2-2, with 7 bases matching TRBD1. This CDR3 has 16 residues. J gave up 9 bases and V 5 bases, and 15 bases lay outside the gene matches. CDR1 MDHEN and CDR2 SYDVKM come from the germline V gene. The CDR3 region is CASSKVGQSRGRELFF. The CDR3 nucleotides read TGTGCCAGCAGTAAGGTGGGACAGAGTAGGGGCAGGGAGCTGTTTTTT.

The rearrangement uses TRBV5-1 and TRBJ1-1; D is uncertain. CDR3 length: 15 amino acids. The V end lost 4 bases, the J end lost 1 base, and 14 bases lay between the germline ends. Germline values: CDR1 SGHRS, CDR2 YFSETQ. CDR3 in DNA: TGCGCCAGCAGCAACGCTCCAACAGCGAACACTGAAGCTTTCTTT. This codes for CASSNAPTANTEAFF. The whole variable domain, filled in from reference TRBV5-1 and TRBJ1-1, reads KAGVTQTPRYLIKTRGQQVTLSCSPISGHRSVSWYQQTPGQGLQFLFEYFSETQRNKGNFPGRFSGRQFSNSRSEMNVSTLELGDSALYLCASSNAPTANTEAFFGQGTRLTVV.

V is TRBV21-1 and J is TRBJ1-1; the tabulated D call, TRBD1, remains unverified against the DNA. TRBV21-1 is a recognized pseudogene. The CDR3 is 13 amino acids. The CDR3 loop is CASSKSRGTEAFF. In nucleotides, the CDR3 is TGTGCCAGCAGCAAATCGAGGGGGACTGAAGCTTTCTTT.

This rearrangement joins TRBV7-8 to TRBJ2-5; 11 bases map to TRBD1. Germline values: CDR1 SGHVS, CDR2 FQNEAQ. The CDR3 has 15 residues. V lost 5 bases and J lost 5; bases outside the gene matches: 7. The CDR3 protein is CASSMRTGGRETQYF. CDR3 DNA sequence: TGTGCCAGCAGCATGCGGACAGGGGGCCGGGAGACCCAGTACTTC.

This rearrangement joins TRBV28 to TRBJ1-5; no definite D call. The length of the CDR3 is 14 residues. Germline V gives CDR1 MDHEN, CDR2 SYDVKM. V was trimmed by 4 bases and J by 0 bases, leaving 7 bases between them. In nucleotides, the CDR3 is TGTGCCAGCAGTTCGATTTATAGCAATCAGCCCCAGCATTTT. Protein product: CASSSIYSNQPQHF. The full variable domain, its missing parts supplied by reference TRBV28 and TRBJ1-5, is DVKVTQSSRYLVKRTGEKVFLECVQDMDHENMFWYRQDPGLGLRLIYFSYDVKMKEKGDIPEGYSVSREKKERFSLILESASTNQTSMYLCASSSIYSNQPQHFGDGTRLSIL.

The chain employs TRBV6-6 and TRBJ2-1; D tentatively reads TRBD1 or TRBD2 (5 bases each). This CDR3 contains 12 residues. The germline V gene has CDR1 MNHNY and CDR2 SVGAGI (reference sequence). V dropped 7 bases and J dropped 3 bases, with 7 bases sitting between them. CDR3 loop: CASMGVYNEQFF. Written as DNA, the CDR3 is TGTGCCAGCATGGGGGTCTACAATGAGCAGTTCTTC.

The genes are TRBV6-1 and TRBJ2-7; 10 bases are a match to TRBD1. The CDR3 is 15 residues long. CDR1 and CDR2 from the germline V gene are MNHNS and SASEGT. The V segment lost 4 bases and the J segment 9 bases; nucleotides outside the gene matches: 12. CDR3: CASSAWTGGSVGQYF. The CDR3 bases are TGTGCCAGCAGTGCCTGGACAGGGGGATCGGTCGGGCAGTACTTC.

The gene calls are TRBV28 and TRBJ1-1; no definite D call. The CDR3 sequence is 12 residues long. Germline CDR1 is MDHEN and CDR2 is SYDVKM. Trimming took off 5 bases at V and 10 bases at J, with 14 bases between the two ends. The CDR3 DNA is TGTGCCAGCAGTACATACAGAGGAGGAGCTTTCTTT. As protein: CASSTYRGGAFF.

The J gene is TRBJ2-4, the V gene TRBV28; 12 nucleotides match TRBD2. V was pared by 6 bases and J by 6 bases, with 12 bases of the junction left unmatched. The CDR3 spans 17 residues. Germline CDR1 reads MDHEN; CDR2 reads SYDVKM. The CDR3 nucleotides are TGTGCCAGCAGATCGGAGACTAGCGGGAGCCTGAGAAACATTCAGTACTTC. Translation: CASRSETSGSLRNIQYF. The whole variable domain, remainder taken from reference TRBV28 and TRBJ2-4, is DVKVTQSSRYLVKRTGEKVFLECVQDMDHENMFWYRQDPGLGLRLIYFSYDVKMKEKGDIPEGYSVSREKKERFSLILESASTNQTSMYLCASRSETSGSLRNIQYFGAGTRLSVL.

This chain links TRBV6-1 with TRBJ2-5; TRBD1 might be the D (6 bases). The last part of the DNA fits TRBJ2-7 better; the J call may be wrong. Per germline, CDR1 MNHNS and CDR2 SASEGT. CDR3 size: 12 residues. CDR3 residues: CASSLTGIEQYF. The CDR3 bases are TGTGCCAGCAGTCTAACAGGGATCGAGCAGTACTTC.

CDR3 sequence: CASRGNNYGYTF. CDR3 DNA sequence: TGCGCCAGCAGGGGGAACAACTATGGCTACACCTTC. The chain recombines TRBV5-1 with TRBJ1-2, with D hard to call. This CDR3 comprises 12 residues. In germline, CDR1 is SGHRS, CDR2 YFSETQ. The V end lost 5 bases, the J end lost 2 bases, and 7 bases lay between the germline ends.

The chain couples TRBV28 to TRBJ2-7; D possibly corresponds to TRBD1 (5 bases). V shed 8 bases and J shed 6 bases, with 14 bases lying between them. The CDR3 sequence is 12 residues long. Germline V lookup: CDR1 MDHEN, CDR2 SYDVKM. CDR3 in DNA: TGTGCCAGCGGCAACCCAGGGCTCGAGCAGTACTTC. Protein: CASGNPGLEQYF.

The gene calls are TRBV13 and TRBJ2-3; 7 positions agree with TRBD2. The CDR3 runs 14 residues. Trimming removed 5 bases from V and 8 bases from J; junction bases left unmatched: 10. From germline, CDR1 is PRHDT and CDR2 FYEKMQ (reference sequence). The CDR3 DNA reads TGTGCCAGCAGCAGTTGGGAGCGGGAAGGTACGCAGTATTTT. Protein sequence: CASSSWEREGTQYF.

The chain carries TRBV28 and TRBJ2-4; no clear D gene. Looked up from germline, CDR1 is MDHEN and CDR2 is SYDVKM. V dropped 6 bases and J dropped 10 bases, with 13 bases sitting between them. The CDR3 length is 12 residues. The CDR3 DNA follows: TGTGCCAGCAGCCCTCCATTTGGGATTCAGTACTTC. It yields the protein CASSPPFGIQYF.

This clone has only one observation. The chain recombines TRBV28 with TRBJ2-7, with 14 bases that match TRBD2. Germline loops: CDR1 MDHEN, CDR2 SYDVKM. The CDR3 length is 16 residues. Losses at the gene ends were 4 bases for V and 4 bases for J; bases not matched to a gene: 6. In DNA, the CDR3 is TGTGCCAGCAGTTCCTCGACTAGCGGGAGGGGTTACGAGCAGTACTTC. The encoded protein is CASSSSTSGRGYEQYF.

The CDR3 loop is CASSPGLAGVGSIEQYF. The CDR3 region has the DNA TGTGCCAGCAGTCCCGGACTAGCGGGAGTCGGTTCTATCGAGCAGTACTTC. The chain recombines TRBV28 with TRBJ2-7; TRBD2 matches 13 bases. Germline V lookup: CDR1 MDHEN, CDR2 SYDVKM. Germline trimming cut 5 bases from V and 6 bases from J; bases unmatched to any gene: 13. This CDR3 contains 17 residues.

The chain joins TRBV23-1 to TRBJ2-3; the D is unclear. TRBV23-1 is treated as an ORF (open reading frame) with a function not yet certain. This CDR3 region has 11 residues. V lost 10 bases and J 4 bases, leaving 9 bases between the germline ends. CDR3 loop: CAIPLADTQYF. The CDR3, as DNA: TGCGCCATCCCGCTGGCAGATACGCAGTATTTT.

This clone was detected once. The chain uses TRBV28 and TRBJ2-5, with 10 bases that match TRBD1. The DNA end is a closer match to TRBJ2-7, so the J assignment may be wrong. The CDR3 is 14 residues long. CDR1 and CDR2 from the germline V gene are MDHEN and SYDVKM. This CDR3 reads CASSFGQGVYEQYF. DNA for the CDR3: TGTGCCAGCAGTTTTGGACAGGGGGTCTACGAGCAGTACTTC.

The chain recombines TRBV28 with TRBJ2-7; maybe TRBD2 (5 bases). The CDR3 length is 14 residues. Trimming cost V 4 bases and J 7 bases, with 17 bases left between them. Germline lookup yields CDR1 MDHEN and CDR2 SYDVKM. In DNA, the CDR3 is TGTGCCAGCAGTTCCCCGAACCCTTCGGGGGAGCAGTACTTC. It translates to CASSSPNPSGEQYF.

The V call is TRBV6-5, the J call TRBJ2-3, with a weak D call TRBD2 (6 bases). The CDR3 loop spans 14 amino acids. Per germline, CDR1 MNHEY and CDR2 SVGAGI. V lost 5 bases, J lost 6 bases, and 15 bases lay in between. In nucleotides, the CDR3 is TGTGCCAGCAGTGGTCGCGGGAAATCTGATACGCAGTATTTT. Its protein product is CASSGRGKSDTQYF.

The J gene is TRBJ1-2, the V gene TRBV6-1, with D uncertain. Trimming took 7 bases from V and 6 from J, leaving 18 bases between them. CDR1 and CDR2 (germline): MNHNS, SASEGT. The CDR3 is 14 amino acids. The CDR3 DNA is TGTGCCAGCAACCAAATGGGCCTAAATCATGGCTACACCTTC. As protein: CASNQMGLNHGYTF.

The V gene is TRBV6-5, the J gene TRBJ2-3; D perhaps matches TRBD2 (5 bases). Trimming shortened V by 2 bases and J by 9 bases, and 6 bases separated the two germline ends. The CDR3 is 11 residues long. Germline V gene data show CDR1 as MNHEY and CDR2 as SVGAGI. The CDR3 DNA reads TGTGCCAGCAGTTACGGCGGGACGCAGTATTTT. Translating gives CASSYGGTQYF.

The chain recombines TRBV6-1 with TRBJ2-7; D possibly corresponds to TRBD1 (5 bases). The CDR3 runs to 12 residues. The V gene lost 3 bases and the J gene lost 5 bases, with 8 bases spanning the gap. The germline CDR1 and CDR2 sequences are MNHNS and SASEGT. The CDR3 DNA sequence: TGTGCCAGCAGTGACCAGGGCAACGAGCAGTACTTC. Encoded protein: CASSDQGNEQYF.

The count of this clone is one. The chain recombines TRBV28 with TRBJ2-7; no clear D. Between the trimmed V and J ends, which lost 5 bases and 6 bases, there was a span of 11 bases. CDR1 is MDHEN and CDR2 is SYDVKM in the germline V gene. The CDR3 is made up of 12 amino acids. This CDR3 reads CASSESNSEQYF. CDR3 DNA: TGTGCCAGCAGTGAATCTAACTCCGAGCAGTACTTC.

V usage is TRBV18 and J usage is TRBJ2-5, with 7 nucleotides matching TRBD2. In germline, CDR1 is KGHSH, CDR2 LQKENI. J lost 6 bases, V lost 3 bases, and 10 bases had no gene match. CDR3 length equals 15 residues. The CDR3: CASSPGAGSSKTQYF. The CDR3 DNA is TGTGCCAGCTCACCTGGAGCGGGATCGAGCAAGACCCAGTACTTC.

This rearrangement joins TRBV6-1 to TRBJ2-3; 8 bases align to TRBD2. This CDR3 region has 15 residues. Germline values: CDR1 MNHNS, CDR2 SASEGT. With V trimmed by 6 bases and J by 4 bases, 9 bases remained unmatched. The CDR3 region has the DNA TGTGCCAGCAGCTTTCGAGCGGGAGAGGCAGATACGCAGTATTTT. Its protein is CASSFRAGEADTQYF.

This clone was counted a single time. The chain employs TRBV7-9 and TRBJ2-2; D call uncertain. This CDR3 contains 12 residues. The germline gives CDR1 SEHNR, CDR2 FQNEAQ (reference sequence). V shed 5 bases and J shed 8 bases, with 9 bases lying between them. CDR3 coding DNA: TGTGCCAGCAGCCTGTCATTGGGGGAGCTGTTTTTT. Translated, it gives CASSLSLGELFF.